This is a list of T cell receptor beta chains from one sample in a study of blood T cell repertoires in COVID-19. Profiled with immunoSEQ multiplex PCR; TCRdb holds only in-frame clones, not every one. The sample consists of 150,000 or so clones, about 85% of them appearing once. Sequenced sample: peripheral blood. These receptors all come from a human donor in a cohort sampled during active COVID-19. The CDR3 runs from the conserved cysteine through the conserved F or W. D genes are given only for firm matches. Clone size appears in some rows only: once, few, many, or a class for an expanded clone.

-	once	TRBJ2-6	TRBV2	TGTGCCAGCAGTGCTGGGCTTGGGGCCAACGTCCTGACTTTC	CASSAGLGANVLTF
TRBD1	few	TRBJ1-5	TRBV28	TGTGCCAGCAATCGACCTGGGACAGGGGAACGCAATCAGCCCCAGCATTTT	CASNRPGTGERNQPQHF
TRBD2	-	TRBJ2-2	TRBV3-1/TRBV3-2	TGTGCCAGCAGCCCAGGGACTAGAGCGAACACCGGGGAGCTGTTTTTT	CASSPGTRANTGELFF
-	-	TRBJ2-1	TRBV7-2	TGTGCCAGCAGCCGCCTCGGTGCGGAGCAGTTCTTC	CASSRLGAEQFF
-	-	TRBJ2-5	TRBV28	TGTGCCAGCAGTTTTATTCCCCCCCAAGAGACCCAGTACTTC	CASSFIPPQETQYF
TRBD2	-	TRBJ2-1	TRBV7-8	TGTGCCAGCAGCCGAGGGGTGGGCGGGGGGCACTACAATGAGCAGTTCTTC	CASSRGVGGGHYNEQFF
-	-	TRBJ2-7	TRBV7-2	TGTGCCAGCAGCATCCGACAGTCCTACGAGCAGTACTTC	CASSIRQSYEQYF
-	-	TRBJ1-2	TRBV28	TGTGCCAGCAGCCGCCTGACAGGAAATTTCGGCTACACCTTC	CASSRLTGNFGYTF
-	few	TRBJ1-1	TRBV24-1	TGTGCCACCAGTGATTCATCAGGGGCGGCTTTCTTT	CATSDSSGAAFF
-	-	TRBJ2-2	TRBV7-2	TGTGCCAGCAATCAAGGGGGACCCGGGGAGCTGTTTTTT	CASNQGGPGELFF